These 7 T cell receptor beta chains originate from one sample sequenced in a study of blood T cell repertoires in COVID-19. Sequencing was performed with immunoSEQ multiplex PCR; in TCRdb, only in-frame clones are kept and a portion is missing. Of approximately 45,000 clones in the sample, over 75% are singletons; the top ten hold less than 1.5%. Input material: peripheral blood. Receptor source: a woman aged 40 to 50 with acute or convalescent COVID-19.

The genes are TRBV15 and TRBJ2-1; 12 bases are shared with TRBD2. Germline V lookup: CDR1 LNHNV, CDR2 YYDKDF (reference sequence). This CDR3 has 17 amino acids. With 3 bases clipped from V and 10 bases from J, the junction kept 13 bases outside the gene matches. The CDR3 spells CATSRVTSGSLGAEQFF. The CDR3 DNA sequence: TGTGCCACCAGCAGGGTGACTAGCGGGAGTCTTGGGGCGGAGCAGTTCTTC. Full variable domain (outside the CDR3, taken from reference TRBV15 and TRBJ2-1): DAMVIQNPRYQVTQFGKPVTLSCSQTLNHNVMYWYQQKSSQAPKLLFHYYDKDFNNEADTPDNFQSRRPNTSFCFLDIRSPGLGDTAMYLCATSRVTSGSLGAEQFFGPGTRLTVL.

V is TRBV4-1 and J is TRBJ1-2; a weak D match, TRBD1 (5 bases). The V end was cut by 3 bases, the J end by 2 bases, with 10 bases between. There are 14 residues in the CDR3. Germline-derived CDR1 and CDR2 are MGHRA and YSYEKL. In DNA, the CDR3 is TGCGCCAGCAGCCAGGAGACAGCGAACTATGGCTACACCTTC. Encoded protein: CASSQETANYGYTF.

This sequence joins TRBV29-1 and TRBJ2-3, with D possibly matching TRBD2 (6 bases). The V gene lost 8 bases and the J gene lost 0 bases, with 15 bases spanning the gap. The length of the CDR3 is 14 residues. The germline gives CDR1 SQVTM, CDR2 ANQGSEA. This chain's CDR3 is CSYLAPSSTDTQYF. Written as DNA, the CDR3 is TGCAGCTACCTAGCGCCTTCTAGCACAGATACGCAGTATTTT.

This clone was recorded only once. The V call is TRBV28, the J call TRBJ2-5; 9 nucleotides line up with TRBD2. After removal of 5 bases from V and 5 bases from J, the junction contained 9 bases not matched to a gene. The CDR3 loop spans 15 amino acids. Germline V gene sequence: CDR1 MDHEN, CDR2 SYDVKM. Here the CDR3 DNA reads TGTGCCAGCAGTCTTACAGAAACTAGCGGGGAGACCCAGTACTTC. Amino acids: CASSLTETSGETQYF.

The chain recombines TRBV2 with TRBJ1-1; D is unresolved. V shed 0 bases and J shed 1 base, with 9 bases lying between them. The germline CDR1 and CDR2 sequences are SNHLY and FYNNEI. CDR3 size: 15 residues. The CDR3 sequence: CASSEAVHPNTEAFF. CDR3 DNA: TGTGCCAGCAGTGAAGCAGTACACCCGAACACTGAAGCTTTCTTT.

The V gene is TRBV6-6, the J gene TRBJ2-1; D possibly corresponds to TRBD2 (5 bases). Trimming left V 2 bases short and J 4 bases short, with 6 bases between. Germline loops: CDR1 MNHNY, CDR2 SVGAGI (reference sequence). CDR3 length: 13 residues. The CDR3 loop is CASSYQRYNEQFF. The CDR3 nucleotides read TGTGCCAGCAGTTACCAGCGGTACAATGAGCAGTTCTTC.

The genes are TRBV24-1 and TRBJ2-3; 7 bases are shared with TRBD1. The V segment lost 4 bases and the J segment 12 bases; nucleotides outside the gene matches: 6. From germline, CDR1 is KGHDR and CDR2 SFDVKD. The CDR3 runs 12 residues. The CDR3: CATSDYGTEQYF. CDR3 nucleotides: TGTGCCACCAGTGACTACGGGACAGAACAGTATTTT.